The 30 T cell receptor beta chains reported below all come from one sample, sequenced in a study of beta chain features in type 1 diabetes. Study-wide results and limits: Moderate but significant shortening of TCRB CDR3s was recorded in all four CD4+ subsets from Type 1 diabetes patients.

Their target antigens are unknown. Investigators reverse transcribed all isolated RNA, so they sequenced expressed TCRB transcripts. Only in-frame clones appear in the TCRdb table, and some are missing; sequencing was by immunoSEQ multiplex PCR. The sample records more than 100,000 clones, 28% being singletons. The material sequenced was central memory CD4+ T cells from blood. These receptors all stem from a woman aged 18-30 years with type 1 diabetes.

This chain joins TRBV13 and TRBJ1-4; possibly TRBD1 for D (5 bases). Germline V lookup: CDR1 PRHDT, CDR2 FYEKMQ (reference sequence). The CDR3 contains 14 residues. The germline V and J ends were trimmed by 4 bases and 10 bases, with 16 bases remaining between them. The CDR3 loop is CASSYGRGMGKLFF. The CDR3 coding sequence is TGTGCCAGCAGCTATGGGAGGGGCATGGGAAAACTGTTTTTT.

The chain combines TRBV29-1 with TRBJ2-1; 8 nucleotides align to TRBD2. The CDR3 extends over 14 amino acids. The trim removed 7 bases at V and 2 bases at J, leaving 7 bases unmatched. The germline gives CDR1 SQVTM, CDR2 ANQGSEA. The CDR3 here is CSAGGGGTYNEQFF. For the CDR3, the DNA is TGCAGCGCTGGGGGCGGGGGGACCTACAATGAGCAGTTCTTC.

The chain couples TRBV5-1 to TRBJ2-7, with 11 nucleotides matching TRBD2. The CDR3 has 17 residues. After removal of 3 bases from V and 3 bases from J, the junction contained 11 bases not matched to a gene. CDR1 is SGHRS and CDR2 is YFSETQ in the germline V gene. CDR3 bases: TGCGCCAGCAGCTCCGACGTTTCTAGCGGGAGGTACTACGAGCAGTACTTC. As protein: CASSSDVSSGRYYEQYF.

The chain is built from TRBV2 and TRBJ1-1, with a weak D call TRBD1 (6 bases). Trimming took off 6 bases at V and 1 base at J, with 12 bases between the two ends. The CDR3 is made up of 14 amino acids. The germline V gene encodes CDR1 SNHLY and CDR2 FYNNEI. CDR3 in amino acids: CASSPDSTNTEAFF. The CDR3 nucleotides are TGTGCCAGCAGCCCGGACAGTACGAACACTGAAGCTTTCTTT.

The rearrangement links TRBV11-3 to TRBJ2-7, with TRBD1 matching 7 bases. Germline assignment: CDR1 SGHNT and CDR2 YENEEA. V lost 1 base to trimming and J lost 3 bases; unmatched junction nucleotides: 0. The CDR3 consists of 13 residues. Here the CDR3 reads CASSLGTGYEQYF. The CDR3 nucleotides read TGTGCCAGCAGCTTAGGGACAGGCTACGAGCAGTACTTC. Supplemented by reference TRBV11-3 and TRBJ2-7, the full variable domain reads EAGVVQSPRYKIIEKKQPVAFWCNPISGHNTLYWYLQNLGQGPELLIRYENEEAVDDSQLPKDRFSAERLKGVDSTLKIQPAELGDSAVYLCASSLGTGYEQYFGPGTRLTVT.

As regards this clone: At one boundary the junction diverges from the germline segment, which might be a read error. The chain couples TRBV5-4 to TRBJ1-4; D is uncertain. The V gene's germline CDR1 is SGHNT and CDR2 YYREEE (reference sequence). CDR3 length: 16 amino acids. CDR3 protein: CASSQAPSGTNEKLFF. The CDR3 DNA sequence: TGCGCCAGCAGCCAAGCTCCAAGTGGAACTAATGAAAAACTGTTTTTT.

The chain joins TRBV5-1 to TRBJ1-1; maybe TRBD1 (5 bases). Looked up from germline, CDR1 is SGHRS and CDR2 is YFSETQ. The V end lost 4 bases, the J end lost 4 bases, and 11 bases lay between the germline ends. The CDR3 has 13 residues. The CDR3 bases are TGCGCCAGCAGCCTGAGCGGGGGCACTGAAGCTTTCTTT. It translates to CASSLSGGTEAFF.

The V and J genes are TRBV9 and TRBJ2-5, with D possibly TRBD2 on 5 matching bases. This CDR3 has 15 amino acids. CDR1 SGDLS and CDR2 YYNGEE come from the germline V gene. V was clipped by 4 bases and J by 5 bases, with 18 bases between them. CDR3 region: CASSPTSRGGETQYF. The DNA for the CDR3 is TGTGCCAGCAGCCCTACTTCCAGAGGCGGGGAGACCCAGTACTTC.

The chain couples TRBV7-9 to TRBJ2-1; tentative D call: TRBD1 (5 bases). The V and J ends lost 1 base and 6 bases respectively, with 13 bases between them. CDR1 and CDR2 (germline): SEHNR, FQNEAQ (reference sequence). The CDR3 is made up of 15 amino acids. CDR3 residues: CASSLGSRQPNEQFF. Here the CDR3 DNA reads TGTGCCAGCAGCTTAGGTTCTCGACAGCCCAATGAGCAGTTCTTC.

CDR3 residues: CASSLTRQGNTEAFF. The CDR3 nucleotides are TGTGCCAGCAGCCTCACACGTCAGGGGAACACTGAAGCTTTCTTT. The genes are TRBV6-1 and TRBJ1-1; possible D gene TRBD1, 5 bases. CDR1 is MNHNS, CDR2 SASEGT, per germline. V lost 6 bases and J lost 1, with 15 bases in between. This CDR3 is 15 amino acids long.

The chain uses TRBV4-3 and TRBJ2-3, with D possibly matching TRBD1 (6 bases). The V gene's germline CDR1 is LGHNA and CDR2 YSLEER. The CDR3 length is 14 residues. Trimming cost V 3 bases and J 6 bases, with 13 bases left between them. CDR3 protein: CASSHSGGPDTQYF. In DNA form, the CDR3 reads TGCGCCAGCAGCCACTCTGGGGGCCCGGATACGCAGTATTTT.

This clone was detected a few times. The CDR3 region is CASKGLAGLSSYNEQFF. Here the CDR3 DNA reads TGTGCCAGCAAGGGACTAGCGGGACTGAGCTCCTACAATGAGCAGTTCTTC. This chain joins TRBV5-4 and TRBJ2-1, with TRBD2 identical over 13 bases. CDR3 length equals 17 residues. Losses at the gene ends were 6 bases for V and 0 bases for J; bases not matched to a gene: 6. CDR1 and CDR2 from the germline V gene are SGHNT and YYREEE (reference sequence).

This clone was found a few times. The chain carries TRBV7-2 and TRBJ2-7, with D possibly being TRBD2 (6 bases). Germline CDR1 SGHTA, CDR2 FQGNSA. The V and J ends lost 2 bases and 0 bases respectively, with 8 bases between them. The CDR3 is 14 residues long. The CDR3 spells CASSLQGGSYEQYV. The CDR3 DNA sequence: TGTGCCAGCAGCTTACAGGGAGGCTCCTACGAGCAGTACGTC.

The CDR3 DNA is TGTGCCAGTATTTTTCGAGGGTTCGGCACCGGGGAGCTGTTTTTT. Protein: CASIFRGFGTGELFF. This rearrangement joins TRBV19 to TRBJ2-2, with D possibly being TRBD2 (5 bases). This CDR3 spans 15 amino acids. Germline CDR1 reads LNHDA; CDR2 reads SQIVND (reference sequence). Trimming took 7 bases from V and 4 from J, leaving 16 bases between them.

Only one count was recorded for this clone. The genes are TRBV2 and TRBJ2-6; D not resolved. CDR3 length: 16 amino acids. Trimming left V 5 bases short and J 4 bases short, with 15 bases between. Germline V gene sequence: CDR1 SNHLY, CDR2 FYNNEI. CDR3 sequence: CASSLSEVSGANVLTF. CDR3 nucleotide sequence: TGTGCCAGCAGTCTAAGCGAGGTATCCGGGGCCAACGTCCTGACTTTC.

V and J are TRBV5-4 and TRBJ2-5, with TRBD2 matching 9 bases. V dropped 4 bases and J dropped 2; count of bases not matched to a gene: 9. CDR1 is SGHNT and CDR2 is YYREEE in the germline V gene (reference sequence). The CDR3 length is 16 residues. In nucleotides, the CDR3 is TGTGCCAGCAGCCCCGGGACTAGCTCTATGCAAGAGACCCAGTACTTC. Its translation is CASSPGTSSMQETQYF.

This clone came up a few times. CDR3 bases: TGCAGCGCCGTTCGACAGCGAACCGGGGAGCTGTTTTTT. Translating gives CSAVRQRTGELFF. This chain links TRBV29-1 with TRBJ2-2; the D gene is possibly TRBD1 (5 bases). The V end was cut by 7 bases, the J end by 5 bases, with 14 bases between. Germline V gene lookup returns CDR1 SQVTM and CDR2 ANQGSEA. There are 13 residues in the CDR3.

This clone was observed a few times. The chain combines TRBV18 with TRBJ2-3, with 9 bases fitting TRBD2. Germline CDR1 and CDR2: KGHSH and LQKENI. The CDR3 runs to 15 residues. The V and J ends lost 5 bases and 4 bases, in that order; junction bases with no gene match: 7. CDR3 protein: CASSAVAGVSDTQYF. For the CDR3, the DNA is TGTGCCAGCTCAGCGGTAGCGGGAGTTTCAGATACGCAGTATTTT.

This clone was seen just once. V gene TRBV28 combines with J gene TRBJ2-5, with 8 bases identical to TRBD1. This CDR3 comprises 14 residues. The V and J ends lost 5 bases and 5 bases, in that order; junction bases with no gene match: 7. Germline V gives CDR1 MDHEN, CDR2 SYDVKM. CDR3 DNA: TGTGCCAGCAGTACTCAGGGGGCCCGTGAGACCCAGTACTTC. Encoded protein: CASSTQGARETQYF.

This clone has only a few counts. The rearrangement links TRBV10-2 to TRBJ2-2; a weak D match, TRBD1 (6 bases). From germline, CDR1 is WSHSY and CDR2 SAAADI. This CDR3 has 16 amino acids. Between the trimmed V and J ends, which lost 6 bases and 6 bases, there was a span of 20 bases. This CDR3 reads CASRDDALRGSGELFF. The CDR3, as DNA: TGCGCCAGCAGGGACGATGCCTTAAGGGGGTCCGGGGAGCTGTTTTTT.

The DNA of the CDR3 is TGTGCCAGCAGCTTAAGTAGCGGGATAGCCGGGGAGCTGTTTTTT. Translating it yields CASSLSSGIAGELFF. The V gene is TRBV7-6, the J gene TRBJ2-2, with 8 bases aligning to TRBD2. Looked up from germline, CDR1 is SGHVS and CDR2 is FNYEAQ. CDR3 length: 15 residues. V shed 2 bases, J shed 6 bases, and the junction held 5 bases outside the gene matches.

This chain links TRBV7-9 with TRBJ1-2; the D is unclear. Germline assignment: CDR1 SEHNR and CDR2 FQNEAQ (reference sequence). The CDR3 loop spans 12 amino acids. V lost 3 bases to trimming and J lost 3 bases, with 5 bases between them. The CDR3 bases are TGTGCCAGCAGCTTGAGAGACTATGGCTACACCTTC. Residues: CASSLRDYGYTF. The full variable domain, its missing parts supplied by reference TRBV7-9 and TRBJ1-2, is DTGVSQNPRHKITKRGQNVTFRCDPISEHNRLYWYRQTLGQGPEFLTYFQNEAQLEKSRLLSDRFSAERPKGSFSTLEIQRTEQGDSAMYLCASSLRDYGYTFGSGTRLTVV.

This clone was seen more than once but under ten times. The V gene is TRBV6-5, the J gene TRBJ1-6, with D possibly matching TRBD1 (6 bases). CDR1 MNHEY and CDR2 SVGAGI come from the germline V gene. The V end lost 0 bases, the J end lost 11 bases, and 17 bases lay between the germline ends. The CDR3 consists of 16 residues. The CDR3 DNA sequence: TGTGCCAGCAGTTACTCTACGCCGGACAGTGGAACACCCCTCCACTTT. It is translated as CASSYSTPDSGTPLHF.

This clone came up a few times. V and J are TRBV20-1 and TRBJ1-4; a possible D gene is TRBD1 (6 bases). Germline CDR1 is DFQATT and CDR2 is SNEGSKA (reference sequence). The CDR3 loop spans 11 amino acids. V was cut by 6 bases and J by 8 bases, with 10 bases left in between. The CDR3 here is CSAGAREKLFF. In DNA form, the CDR3 reads TGCAGTGCGGGGGCTAGGGAAAAACTGTTTTTT.

J is TRBJ1-4 and V is TRBV18; TRBD1 matches at 7 bases. V lost 6 bases, J lost 7 bases, and 5 bases stayed unmatched. The CDR3 has 13 residues. Germline CDR1 KGHSH, CDR2 LQKENI. The DNA of the CDR3 is TGTGCCAGCTCCTACGGGGACAGTGAAAAACTGTTTTTT. It encodes CASSYGDSEKLFF.

The chain recombines TRBV7-2 with TRBJ2-7; 10 bases map to TRBD1. Trimming took 5 bases from V and 4 from J; bases not matched to a gene: 8. Germline-derived CDR1 and CDR2 are SGHTA and FQGNSA. The CDR3 extends over 15 amino acids. CDR3 coding DNA: TGTGCCAGCAGCCCGGGACAGGGGCTGGGGTACGAGCAGTACGTC. It translates to CASSPGQGLGYEQYV.

V gene TRBV28 combines with J gene TRBJ1-5, with 9 bases fitting TRBD1. The J segment lost 7 bases and the V segment lost 5 bases, leaving 9 bases of the junction unmatched. CDR1 is MDHEN, CDR2 SYDVKM, per germline. The CDR3 length is 15 residues. The CDR3 DNA reads as TGTGCCAGCAGTATCCTGACAGGGGGATACCAGCCCCAGCATTTT. This encodes CASSILTGGYQPQHF.

The chain carries TRBV7-9 and TRBJ2-1; 10 bases are shared with TRBD2. Germline V gives CDR1 SEHNR, CDR2 FQNEAQ (reference sequence). The CDR3 has 17 residues. Losses at the gene ends were 8 bases for V and 9 bases for J; bases not matched to a gene: 19. CDR3 region: CASEASGGSTRPGEQFF. CDR3 DNA sequence: TGTGCCAGCGAGGCTAGCGGGGGAAGTACCAGGCCAGGTGAGCAGTTCTTC. The full variable domain, with the rest looked up from reference TRBV7-9 and TRBJ2-1, is DTGVSQNPRHKITKRGQNVTFRCDPISEHNRLYWYRQTLGQGPEFLTYFQNEAQLEKSRLLSDRFSAERPKGSFSTLEIQRTEQGDSAMYLCASEASGGSTRPGEQFFGPGTRLTVL.

This clone was detected a few times. The rearrangement uses TRBV11-2 and TRBJ2-7, with TRBD1 matching over 8 bases. Germline CDR1 and CDR2: SGHAT and FQNNGV. Unmatched junction bases numbered 6, after V lost 1 base and J lost 1 base. This CDR3 is built from 16 residues. CDR3 sequence (DNA): TGTGCCAGCAGCTTAGGGACAGGGCAGAGGTCCTACGAGCAGTACGTC. Translating gives CASSLGTGQRSYEQYV.

This sequence joins TRBV9 and TRBJ2-7; 7 bases fit TRBD2. The ends lost 3 bases at V and 2 bases at J; junction bases unmatched: 2. CDR3 length: 13 amino acids. Germline assignment: CDR1 SGDLS and CDR2 YYNGEE. This chain's CDR3 is CASSAGLAYEQYF. The CDR3, as DNA: TGTGCCAGCAGCGCAGGACTAGCCTACGAGCAGTACTTC.